This T cell receptor (beta chain) was recovered during a study of T cell responses to AZD1222 COVID-19 vaccine. Study results and caveats: Only after the peak T cell response were repertoires sampled. The CD4 TCRs associated with vaccination extended across spike and predominated at 160-218 and 743-854. Nearly half of the spike-specific TCRs reportedly recognize variant regions that carry no mutations. White British donors predominated, females outnumbered males, and clonal diversity was possibly underestimated.

Trimming took 5 bases from V and 7 from J; bases not matched to a gene: 9. The CDR3 runs to 17 residues. Germline V CDR1 and CDR2: LNHNV, YYDKDF (reference sequence). TCRdb's copy holds only in-frame clones and misses some; the assay was immunoSEQ multiplex PCR. The sample yields fewer than 110,000 clones, over 75% seen once. Turning to this clone: Its cognate antigen is unknown.

The chain couples TRBV15 to TRBJ1-6, with 12 bases identical to TRBD1. The TCR sequence derives from an adult in good health. The material sequenced was peripheral blood, taken on day 0 of AZD1222 vaccination. DNA for the CDR3: TGTGCCACCAGCCAAGGACGGGACAGGGGGCTAAATTCACCCCTCCACTTT. Its translation: CATSQGRDRGLNSPLHF.